The rows below give T cell receptor beta chains drawn from one sample of a study of blood T cell repertoires in COVID-19. Data came from immunoSEQ multiplex PCR; TCRdb stores just in-frame clones and leaves some out. The sample lists approximately 300,000 clones; roughly nine tenths were seen once. The specimen was PBMCs or T cells enriched from blood (not recorded which). The receptors were sampled from a woman aged 18-35 years who had recovered from COVID-19. Each CDR3 is given with its conserved first and last residue.

v_call	j_call	cdr3_length	cdr3_aa
TRBV7-2	TRBJ2-5	16	CASRLLSAGAGETQYF
TRBV11-3	TRBJ2-7	13	CASSLGGSYEQYF
TRBV5-5	TRBJ2-7	12	CASSLQGYEQYF
TRBV5-4	TRBJ2-5	15	CASSLRTTSSETQYF
TRBV19	TRBJ1-3	15	CASSIVPSSGNTIYF
TRBV24-1	TRBJ2-1	18	CATSDTGTSGAKYNEQFF
TRBV7-2	TRBJ1-1	15	CASSLDRAGNTEAFF
TRBV7-9	TRBJ2-1	15	CASSFGTSVFDEQFF
TRBV11-3	TRBJ2-7	16	CASSLVVGQGGHEQYF
TRBV25-1	TRBJ2-7	14	CASSEYDTSYEQYF